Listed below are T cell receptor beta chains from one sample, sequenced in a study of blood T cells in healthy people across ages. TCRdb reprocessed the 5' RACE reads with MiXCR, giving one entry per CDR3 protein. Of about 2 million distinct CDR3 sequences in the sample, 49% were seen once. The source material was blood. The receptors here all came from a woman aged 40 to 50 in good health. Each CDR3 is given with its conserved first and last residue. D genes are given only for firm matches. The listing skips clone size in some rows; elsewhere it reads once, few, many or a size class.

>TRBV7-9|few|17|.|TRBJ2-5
TGTGCCAGCAGCTCCTGGGGGGGACAGGAGACCCAAGAGACCCAGTACTTC
CASSSWGGQETQETQYF
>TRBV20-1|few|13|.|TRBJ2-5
TGCAGTGCTAGTGCTGTGATTTTGGAGACCCAGTACTTC
CSASAVILETQYF
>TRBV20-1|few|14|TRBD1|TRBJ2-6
TGCAGTGCCCCAACAGGGGCTGGGGCCAACGTCCTGACTTTC
CSAPTGAGANVLTF
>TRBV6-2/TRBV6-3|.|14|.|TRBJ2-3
TGTGCCAGCGGATGGGACTCCCACACAGATACGCAGTATTTT
CASGWDSHTDTQYF
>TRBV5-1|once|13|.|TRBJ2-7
TGCGCCAGCAGCTTGGAAGTATTCTCCGAGCAGAACTTC
CASSLEVFSEQNF
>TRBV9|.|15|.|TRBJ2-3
TGTGCCAGCAGCACGGAGAGGGATAGCACAGATACGCAGTATTTT
CASSTERDSTDTQYF
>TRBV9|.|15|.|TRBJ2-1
TGTGCCAGCAGCCCAAGACTTATGAGGGGGAGTGAGCAGTTCTTC
CASSPRLMRGSEQFF
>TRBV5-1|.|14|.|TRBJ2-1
TGCGCCAGCAGCTTCGGACAGCGGCTCGATGAGCAGTTCTTC
CASSFGQRLDEQFF
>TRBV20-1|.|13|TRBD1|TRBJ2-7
TGCAGTGCCCCGGGACAGACCTTTTACGAGCAGTACTTC
CSAPGQTFYEQYF
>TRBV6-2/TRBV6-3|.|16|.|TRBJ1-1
TGTGCCAGCAGTTGGCGCCTCCGGACTGAAAACACTGAAGCTTTCTTT
CASSWRLRTENTEAFF
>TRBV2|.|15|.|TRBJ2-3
TGTGCCAGCAGTGTACTCAGAGGGGCCACAGATACGCAGTATTTT
CASSVLRGATDTQYF
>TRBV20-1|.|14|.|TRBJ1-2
TGCAGTGCTGCCCTGGGACGGGCCCACTATGGCTACACCTTC
CSAALGRAHYGYTF
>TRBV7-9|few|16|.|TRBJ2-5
TGTGCCAGCAGCCTGATCGTGGCGGGGAACCCAGAGACCCAGTACTTC
CASSLIVAGNPETQYF
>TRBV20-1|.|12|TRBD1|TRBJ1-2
TGCAGTGCTGGGGGACAGGGCTATGGCTACACCTTC
CSAGGQGYGYTF
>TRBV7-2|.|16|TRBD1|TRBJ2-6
TGTGCCTCAAGGACAGGGGGGAACTCTGGGGCCAACGTCCTGACTTTC
CASRTGGNSGANVLTF
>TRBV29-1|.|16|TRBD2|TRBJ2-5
TGCAGCGTTGAACGGGCTGCGGGGGGGCAGTGGGAGACCCAGTACTTC
CSVERAAGGQWETQYF
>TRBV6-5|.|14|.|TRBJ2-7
TGTGCCAGCAGTCACCCGAAAAAAAGGGACGAGCAGTACTTC
CASSHPKKRDEQYF
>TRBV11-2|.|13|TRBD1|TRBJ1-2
TGTGCCAGTAACGGACAGGGCGGCTATGGCTACACCTTC
CASNGQGGYGYTF
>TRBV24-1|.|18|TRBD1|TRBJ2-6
TGTGCCACCAGTGATACCGGGACAGGTCTGTACGGGGCCAACGTCCTGACTTTC
CATSDTGTGLYGANVLTF
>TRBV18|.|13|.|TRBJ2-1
TGTGCCAGCTCACTAACCGGGGTCGATGAGCAGTTCTTC
CASSLTGVDEQFF
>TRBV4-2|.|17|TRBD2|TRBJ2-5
TGTGCCAGCAGCCCATGGTTGGCGGGGGGCTTTGGGGAGACCCAGTACTTC
CASSPWLAGGFGETQYF
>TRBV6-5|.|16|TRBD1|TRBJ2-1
TGTGCCAGCAGTTACTTCCACAGGGGGTCGATCGATGAGCAGTTCTTC
CASSYFHRGSIDEQFF
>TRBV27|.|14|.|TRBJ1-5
TGTGCCAGCAGTTTTGAGCGGAGCAATCAGCCCCAGCATTTT
CASSFERSNQPQHF
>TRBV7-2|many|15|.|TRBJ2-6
TGTGCCAGCAGCTTAGCCAGGGCTGGGGCCAACGTCCTGACTTTC
CASSLARAGANVLTF
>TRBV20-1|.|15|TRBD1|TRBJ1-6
TGCAGTGCTCCCACAGGGGGCTCCTATAATTCACCCCTCCACTTT
CSAPTGGSYNSPLHF
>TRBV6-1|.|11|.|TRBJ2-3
TGTGCTATCACCGGGGCTAGCGCGCAGTATTTT
CAITGASAQYF
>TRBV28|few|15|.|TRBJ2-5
TGTGCCAGCAGTGGGGGTAGATTTGAAGAAGAGACCCAGTACTTC
CASSGGRFEEETQYF
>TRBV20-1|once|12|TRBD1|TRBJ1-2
TGCAGTGGACAGGGCGATTCATATGGCTACACCTTC
CSGQGDSYGYTF
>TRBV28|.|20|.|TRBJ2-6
TGTGCCAGCAGTTCGTCCGCCAGGGGGGTCTTTAGCTCTGGGGCCAACGTCCTGACTTTC
CASSSSARGVFSSGANVLTF
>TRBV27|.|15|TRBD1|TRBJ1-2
TGTGCCAGCAGTTTTACGGACAGGCCTAACTATGGCTACACCTTC
CASSFTDRPNYGYTF
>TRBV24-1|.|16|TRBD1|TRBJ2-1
TGTGCCTCCGAAACCTCCGAGGACAGGGGTTACAATGAGCAGTTCTTC
CASETSEDRGYNEQFF
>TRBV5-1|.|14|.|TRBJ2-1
TGCGCCAGCAGCTTGGGATTAGGGGACAATGAGCAGTTCTTC
CASSLGLGDNEQFF
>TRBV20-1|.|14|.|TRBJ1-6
TGCAGTGCTAGAGGGCTAGTAGTTGGTTCACCCCTCCACTTT
CSARGLVVGSPLHF
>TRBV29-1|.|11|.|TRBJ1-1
TGCAGCGTAACAGGAGCCACTGAAGCTTTCTTT
CSVTGATEAFF
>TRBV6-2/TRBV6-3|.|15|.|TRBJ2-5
TGTGCCAGCAGTTACTCGAGTCCAGGCCAAGAGACCCAGTACTTC
CASSYSSPGQETQYF
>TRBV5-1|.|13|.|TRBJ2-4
TGCGCCAGCAGCAGCCTCCAGAAAAACATTCAGTACTTC
CASSSLQKNIQYF
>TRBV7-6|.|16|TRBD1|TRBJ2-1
TGTGCCAGCAGCTTAGCGGGACAGGGGCCCTACAATGAGCAGTTCTTC
CASSLAGQGPYNEQFF
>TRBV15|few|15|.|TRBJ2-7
TGTGCCACCAGCAGTTTGACGGGTAAGCTGGACGAGCAGTACTTC
CATSSLTGKLDEQYF
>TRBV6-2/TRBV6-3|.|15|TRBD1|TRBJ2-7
TGTGCCAGCAGACGGGAGGACAGGGGACCCGACGAGCAGTACTTC
CASRREDRGPDEQYF
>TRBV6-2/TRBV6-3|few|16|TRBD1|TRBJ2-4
TGTGCCAGCAGCCCCTGGACAGGGTCCCGTTCGAACATTCAGTACTTC
CASSPWTGSRSNIQYF
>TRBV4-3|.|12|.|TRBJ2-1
TGCGCCAGCAGCCACTTCTACAATGAGCAGTTCTTC
CASSHFYNEQFF
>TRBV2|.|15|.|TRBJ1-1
TGTGCCAGCAGTGAGGCAGGGGTTTTGGACACTGAAGCTTTCTTT
CASSEAGVLDTEAFF
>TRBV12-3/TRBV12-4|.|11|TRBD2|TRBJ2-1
TGTGCCGTCGGGGGGTACAATGAGCAGTTCTTC
CAVGGYNEQFF
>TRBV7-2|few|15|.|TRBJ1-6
TGTGCCAGCAGCTTAGAGGGGGGGGCCAAGTCACCCCTCCACTTT
CASSLEGGAKSPLHF
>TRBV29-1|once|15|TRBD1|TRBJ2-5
TGCAGCGTTTTGTGGGTCTTTAGGGGGCGGGAGACCCAGTACTTC
CSVLWVFRGRETQYF
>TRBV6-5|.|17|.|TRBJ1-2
TGTGCCAGCAGTTACTTGGGCAGGGCGGCGGTACGGTATGGCTACACCTTC
CASSYLGRAAVRYGYTF